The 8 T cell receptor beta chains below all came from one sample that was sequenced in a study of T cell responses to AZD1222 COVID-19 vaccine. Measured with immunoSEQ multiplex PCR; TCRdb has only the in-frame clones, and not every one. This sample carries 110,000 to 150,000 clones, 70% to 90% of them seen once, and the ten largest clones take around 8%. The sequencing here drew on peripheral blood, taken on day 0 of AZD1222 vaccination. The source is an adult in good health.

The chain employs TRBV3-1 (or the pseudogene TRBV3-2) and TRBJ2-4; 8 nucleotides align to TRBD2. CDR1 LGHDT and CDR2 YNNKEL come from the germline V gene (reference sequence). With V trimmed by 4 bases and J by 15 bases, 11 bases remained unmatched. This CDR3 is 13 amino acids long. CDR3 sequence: CASSRPGGGVWYF. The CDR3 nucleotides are TGTGCCAGCAGCCGCCCCGGGGGGGGAGTTTGGTACTTC.

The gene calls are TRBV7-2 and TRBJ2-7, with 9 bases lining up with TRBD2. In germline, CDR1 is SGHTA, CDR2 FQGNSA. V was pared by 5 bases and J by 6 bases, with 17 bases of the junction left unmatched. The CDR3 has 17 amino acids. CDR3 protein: CASSPVGSGLASLEQYF. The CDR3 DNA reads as TGTGCCAGCAGCCCAGTAGGGTCGGGACTAGCTTCCCTCGAGCAGTACTTC.

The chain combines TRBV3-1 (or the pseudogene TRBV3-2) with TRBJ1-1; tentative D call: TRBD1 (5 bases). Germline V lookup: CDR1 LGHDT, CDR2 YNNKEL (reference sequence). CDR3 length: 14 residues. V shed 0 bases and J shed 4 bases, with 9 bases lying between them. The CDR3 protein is CASSQEGGGTEAFF. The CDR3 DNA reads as TGTGCCAGCAGCCAAGAGGGTGGGGGCACTGAAGCTTTCTTT.

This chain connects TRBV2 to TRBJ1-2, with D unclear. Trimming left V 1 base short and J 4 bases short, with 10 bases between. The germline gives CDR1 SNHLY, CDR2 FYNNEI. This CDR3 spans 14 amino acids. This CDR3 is CASSEGEGLYGYTF. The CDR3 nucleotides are TGTGCCAGCAGTGAAGGGGAGGGTCTCTATGGCTACACCTTC.

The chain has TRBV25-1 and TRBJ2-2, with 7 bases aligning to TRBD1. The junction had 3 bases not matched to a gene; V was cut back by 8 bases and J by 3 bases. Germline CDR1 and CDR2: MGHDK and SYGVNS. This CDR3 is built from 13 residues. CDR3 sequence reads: CASGDSYTGELFF. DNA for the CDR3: TGTGCCAGCGGGGACAGTTACACCGGGGAGCTGTTTTTT.

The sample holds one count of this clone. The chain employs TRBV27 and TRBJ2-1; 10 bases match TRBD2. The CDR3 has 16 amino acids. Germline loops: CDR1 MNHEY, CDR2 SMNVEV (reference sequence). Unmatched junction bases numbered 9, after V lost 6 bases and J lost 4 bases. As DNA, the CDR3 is TGTGCCAGCAGCGAGAAGGGACTAGCGCCTTACAATGAGCAGTTCTTC. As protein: CASSEKGLAPYNEQFF.

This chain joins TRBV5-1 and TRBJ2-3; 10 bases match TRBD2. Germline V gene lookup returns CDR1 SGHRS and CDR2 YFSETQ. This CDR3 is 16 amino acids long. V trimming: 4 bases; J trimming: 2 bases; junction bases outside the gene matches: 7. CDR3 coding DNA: TGCGCCAGCAGCCCGGGGACTAGCGCTTACACAGATACGCAGTATTTT. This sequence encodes CASSPGTSAYTDTQYF.

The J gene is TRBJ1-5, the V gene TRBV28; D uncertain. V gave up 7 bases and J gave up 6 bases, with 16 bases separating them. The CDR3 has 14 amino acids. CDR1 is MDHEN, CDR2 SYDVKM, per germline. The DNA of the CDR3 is TGTGCCAGCACCCAGCGCAGGACGGGTCAGCCCCAGCATTTT. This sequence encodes CASTQRRTGQPQHF.